This T cell receptor (beta chain) was recovered during a study of OX40 agonist ivuxolimab in advanced cancers. Study-level information: With a range of roughly 20 to 90, age averaged about 58 years, and about 83% were male.

Germline V gene lookup returns CDR1 MGHRA and CDR2 YSYEKL. CDR3 length: 14 residues. Trimming removed 0 bases from V and 2 bases from J, with 8 bases in between. Libraries were prepared by immunoSEQ multiplex PCR; TCRdb keeps only in-frame clonotypes and omits some of them. The table includes fewer than 95,000 clones, approximately 92% detected once. Sampling of blood occurred at baseline, cycle 4 day 1, and cycle 7 day 1. Study-wide points: Relative to CD4+, CD8+ T cells held more expanded clones on average. Among the lowest peripheral clonal expansion occurred in 0.1-3.0 mg/kg partial responders.

This clone was seen a single time. Its antigen is unknown. This chain links TRBV4-1 with TRBJ2-7; D is possibly TRBD1 (6 bases). The material was CD4+ or CD8+ T cells sorted from blood, obtained in a trial of the OX40 agonist ivuxolimab. The origin of this receptor is an adult with an advanced solid tumor such as melanoma, head and neck, liver or kidney cancer. The CDR3 protein is CASSQDNRAYEQYF. DNA of the CDR3: TGCGCCAGCAGCCAAGACAACAGGGCCTACGAGCAGTACTTC.